The rows below give T cell receptor beta chains drawn from one sample of a study of T cells in tuberculosis. Data came from immunoSEQ multiplex PCR; TCRdb stores just in-frame clones and leaves some out. The sample shows approximately 100,000 clones, approximately 91% of them seen only once. The specimen was CD1b-GMM tetramer-negative cells sorted from PBMCs. The receptor set was obtained from an adult woman with latent tuberculosis. The CDR3 runs from the conserved cysteine through the conserved F or W. The D gene is left open where the match is weak. Rows give clone size only sometimes, using once, few, many, or a class for an expanded clone.

CDR3 protein: CASKRQGRTDTQYF
CDR3 DNA: TGTGCCAGCAAACGACAGGGACGAACAGATACGCAGTATTTT
clone size: .
J gene: TRBJ2-3
V gene: TRBV25-1
D gene: TRBD1

CDR3 protein: CASSLVRVNSPLHF
CDR3 DNA: TGTGCCAGCAGCTTAGTCAGGGTGAATTCACCCCTCCACTTT
clone size: .
J gene: TRBJ1-6
V gene: TRBV5-6
D gene: .

CDR3 protein: CSGGGVGGPNTGELFF
CDR3 DNA: TGCAGCGGTGGGGGGGTAGGGGGACCGAACACCGGGGAGCTGTTTTTT
clone size: .
J gene: TRBJ2-2
V gene: TRBV29-1
D gene: .

CDR3 protein: CASSPPGGVEQYF
CDR3 DNA: TGTGCCAGCAGTCCCCCGGGGGGAGTCGAGCAGTACTTC
clone size: .
J gene: TRBJ2-7
V gene: TRBV27
D gene: TRBD2

CDR3 protein: CASSKEGFYEQYF
CDR3 DNA: TGTGCCAGCAGCAAGGAGGGGTTCTACGAGCAGTACTTC
clone size: once
J gene: TRBJ2-7
V gene: TRBV11-3
D gene: .

CDR3 protein: CASSGGEGYTQYF
CDR3 DNA: TGTGCCAGTAGTGGCGGGGAAGGCTATACGCAGTATTTT
clone size: .
J gene: TRBJ2-3
V gene: TRBV19
D gene: .

CDR3 protein: CASSLERPRGYEQYF
CDR3 DNA: TGCGCCAGCAGCTTGGAACGGCCCCGGGGGTACGAGCAGTACTTC
clone size: .
J gene: TRBJ2-7
V gene: TRBV5-1
D gene: .

CDR3 protein: CASRPGVQPQHF
CDR3 DNA: TGTGCCAGCAGACCAGGGGTTCAGCCCCAGCATTTT
clone size: .
J gene: TRBJ1-5
V gene: TRBV21-1
D gene: .

CDR3 protein: CASSLRVTGRLVDYNEQFF
CDR3 DNA: TGCGCCAGCAGCTTGCGAGTGACAGGGCGGCTAGTAGACTACAATGAGCAGTTCTTC
clone size: .
J gene: TRBJ2-1
V gene: TRBV5-1
D gene: TRBD1

CDR3 protein: CASSSGQAYNEQFF
CDR3 DNA: TGTGCCAGCAGCTCAGGACAGGCATACAATGAGCAGTTCTTC
clone size: .
J gene: TRBJ2-1
V gene: TRBV7-2
D gene: TRBD1

CDR3 protein: CASSPQGVPNEKLFF
CDR3 DNA: TGTGCCAGCAGCCCCCAGGGGGTGCCTAATGAAAAACTGTTTTTT
clone size: .
J gene: TRBJ1-4
V gene: TRBV7-2
D gene: TRBD1

CDR3 protein: CATSQGSGNTIYF
CDR3 DNA: TGTGCCACCAGTCAGGGCTCTGGAAACACCATATATTTT
clone size: .
J gene: TRBJ1-3
V gene: TRBV15
D gene: .

CDR3 protein: CASSWSGGSTDTQYF
CDR3 DNA: TGTGCCAGCAGCTGGAGCGGGGGGAGCACAGATACGCAGTATTTT
clone size: .
J gene: TRBJ2-3
V gene: TRBV7-9
D gene: TRBD2

CDR3 protein: CASSSERGFSTDTQYF
CDR3 DNA: TGTGCCAGCAGTTCCGAGCGGGGGTTTAGCACAGATACGCAGTATTTT
clone size: once
J gene: TRBJ2-3
V gene: TRBV6-6
D gene: TRBD2